This T cell receptor beta chain was identified in a study of T cell repertoires in cytomegalovirus infection. The germline V gene has CDR1 MNHGY and CDR2 SAAAGT. A total of 18 residues make up the CDR3, ends included. From the reads, TCRdb called clonotypes with MiXCR, one entry per CDR3 protein. The sample includes hundreds of thousands of distinct CDR3 sequences, 35% to 40% of them seen just once. This clonotype was seen just once. The antigen remains undetermined. This likely comes from a read error, as the CDR3 has no conserved phenylalanine or tryptophan at its end. No DNA is shown, since the ends of the CDR3 on it are uncertain; the CDR3 is the one TCRdb lists. Notes on the study in general: The ex vivo response showed dominance by HLA-C-restricted CMV-specific TCR beta clonotypes.

Sample: PBMCs. V usage is TRBV6-8 and J usage is TRBJ2-1; the table's D call TRBD2 went unverified against the DNA. The sequence came from a human donor in good health (CMV status not recorded). Some clones in this sample may be carry-over from other donors' samples. CDR3 protein: CASNEYPSGTSSYNEQLL.